What follows are 8 T cell receptor beta chains derived from one specimen sequenced in a study of blood T cell repertoires in COVID-19. This table comes from immunoSEQ multiplex PCR, and its TCRdb copy is limited to in-frame clones, with some not included. The sample includes just under 45,000 clones, around 80% seen only once; the top ten take less than 50%. Source material: peripheral blood. These TCRs come from a human donor in a cohort sampled during active COVID-19.

The rearrangement joins TRBV4-2 to TRBJ1-1, with a possible D match to TRBD1 (5 bases). Germline loops: CDR1 LGHNA, CDR2 YNFKEQ. This CDR3 comprises 17 residues. Deletions cut 1 base from V and 2 bases from J, with 17 bases between. The CDR3 DNA sequence: TGTGCCAGCAGCCAAGTTGGCGGCAGGGCACTTAACACTGAAGCTTTCTTT. Its translation is CASSQVGGRALNTEAFF.

The chain couples TRBV11-2 to TRBJ1-5, with D uncertain. Germline assignment: CDR1 SGHAT and CDR2 FQNNGV. This CDR3 contains 13 residues. V gave up 8 bases and J gave up 6 bases, with 14 bases separating them. The CDR3 DNA is TGTGCCAGCCCTACAAAAGGGAGTCAGCCCCAGCATTTT. This gives the protein CASPTKGSQPQHF.

This clone was observed once. This sequence joins TRBV28 and TRBJ2-2, with TRBD1 as a possible D gene (6 bases). This CDR3 contains 16 residues. Germline loops: CDR1 MDHEN, CDR2 SYDVKM. V was clipped by 4 bases and J by 5 bases, with 17 bases between them. CDR3 DNA sequence: TGTGCCAGCAGTTCGCCAGGGGATTTAGGTACCGGGGAGCTGTTTTTT. Amino acid sequence: CASSSPGDLGTGELFF.

The V call is TRBV18, the J call TRBJ2-7, with D unclear. This CDR3 is 12 amino acids long. Germline V gives CDR1 KGHSH, CDR2 LQKENI. The V gene lost 2 bases and the J gene lost 2 bases, with 4 bases spanning the gap. The CDR3 spells CASSPGTYEQYV. In nucleotides, the CDR3 is TGTGCCAGCTCACCAGGCACCTACGAGCAGTACGTC.

The chain uses TRBV5-6 and TRBJ1-1; TRBD1 aligns across 10 bases. Germline V gives CDR1 SGHDT, CDR2 YYEEEE. Trimming removed 4 bases from V and 3 bases from J; junction bases left unmatched: 6. The CDR3 is 15 residues long. CDR3: CASSGRDRGDTEAFF. The CDR3 coding sequence is TGTGCCAGCAGCGGAAGGGACAGGGGTGACACTGAAGCTTTCTTT. Full variable domain (missing parts from reference TRBV5-6 and TRBJ1-1): DAGVTQSPTHLIKTRGQQVTLRCSPKSGHDTVSWYQQALGQGPQFIFQYYEEEERQRGNFPDRFSGHQFPNYSSELNVNALLLGDSALYLCASSGRDRGDTEAFFGQGTRLTVV.

This clone has just one count. The CDR3 region is CASSQQGPASPLHF. The CDR3 region has the DNA TGTGCCAGCAGCCAACAGGGGCCGGCTTCACCCCTCCACTTT. This sequence joins TRBV5-4 and TRBJ1-6, with TRBD1 matching 7 bases. Losses at the gene ends were 4 bases for V and 9 bases for J; bases not matched to a gene: 7. CDR1 and CDR2 from the germline V gene are SGHNT and YYREEE (reference sequence). The CDR3 is 14 amino acids.

In its sample, this clone was seen a few times. The chain carries TRBV27 and TRBJ1-2; TRBD1 agrees at 8 bases. The CDR3 loop spans 15 amino acids. Unmatched junction bases numbered 9, after V lost 5 bases and J lost 4 bases. Germline V lookup: CDR1 MNHEY, CDR2 SMNVEV (reference sequence). The CDR3 sequence is CASSPTPQGAYGYTF. The CDR3, as DNA: TGTGCCAGCAGTCCGACTCCTCAGGGGGCCTATGGCTACACCTTC.

This sequence joins TRBV3-1 (or the pseudogene TRBV3-2) and TRBJ2-3; the match to TRBD2 covers 9 bases. V gave up 3 bases and J gave up 4 bases; unmatched junction bases: 14. The CDR3 totals 18 residues. In germline, CDR1 is LGHDT, CDR2 YNNKEL (reference sequence). For the CDR3, the DNA is TGTGCCAGCAGCCAGAGAACCAAGCGGGGGGCCCCCCCAGATACGCAGTATTTT. Encoded protein: CASSQRTKRGAPPDTQYF.